What follows are 25 T cell receptor beta chains derived from one specimen sequenced in a study of cytomegalovirus exposure and HLA in healthy donors. It was with 60 Vbeta and 13 Jbeta primers that the PCR ran. Profiling relied on immunoSEQ multiplex PCR, and the TCRdb table lists in-frame clones only, not all of them. This sample has around 180,000 clones, with over 75% found just once. Sequencing was done on a sample of PBMCs. The receptors were gathered from a girl under two years old in good health and CMV-seronegative.

The chain employs TRBV11-2 and TRBJ1-6, with D uncertain. The CDR3 is 14 amino acids. Trimming took off 1 base at V and 6 bases at J, with 7 bases between the two ends. From germline, CDR1 is SGHAT and CDR2 FQNNGV. Here the CDR3 DNA reads TGTGCCAGCAGCTTAGGGTTACTTAATTCACCCCTCCACTTT. Residues: CASSLGLLNSPLHF.

The chain joins TRBV7-8 to TRBJ2-7; D unresolved. V lost 2 bases and J 0 bases, leaving 8 bases between the germline ends. The CDR3 is 14 amino acids. Per germline, CDR1 SGHVS and CDR2 FQNEAQ. Here the CDR3 reads CASSLRGVSYEQYF. As DNA, the CDR3 is TGTGCCAGCAGCTTACGCGGAGTCTCCTACGAGCAGTACTTC.

This chain connects TRBV4-1 to TRBJ2-5; 13 positions match TRBD2. V trimming: 0 bases; J trimming: 5 bases; junction bases outside the gene matches: 6. There are 17 residues in the CDR3. Germline-derived CDR1 and CDR2 are MGHRA and YSYEKL. CDR3 residues: CASSQENGLAGEETQYF. CDR3 DNA: TGCGCCAGCAGCCAAGAAAACGGACTAGCGGGGGAGGAGACCCAGTACTTC.

Regarding this clone: Other DNA sequences in the same sample also yield this CDR3. This sequence joins TRBV15 and TRBJ1-5, with D possibly matching TRBD1 (6 bases). CDR3 length: 17 residues. The V gene's germline CDR1 is LNHNV and CDR2 YYDKDF (reference sequence). V lost 4 bases and J lost 3, with 19 bases in between. CDR3 amino acids: CATSKNPGRGYNQPQHF. As DNA, the CDR3 is TGTGCCACCAGCAAGAATCCGGGCAGGGGATACAATCAGCCCCAGCATTTT.

This sequence joins TRBV6-1 and TRBJ2-7, with 7 nucleotides matching TRBD1. This CDR3 has 16 amino acids. V was clipped by 0 bases and J by 0 bases; unmatched bases: 5. Germline V lookup: CDR1 MNHNS, CDR2 SASEGT. The CDR3 region has the DNA TGTGCCAGCAGTGAAGCCACAGGGGATAGCTCCTACGAGCAGTACTTC. This sequence encodes CASSEATGDSSYEQYF.

This chain connects TRBV6-5 to TRBJ1-4, with 12 bases fitting TRBD1. The CDR3 is 14 amino acids. The germline V gene has CDR1 MNHEY and CDR2 SVGAGI. V lost 5 bases, J lost 8 bases, and 3 bases stayed unmatched. The CDR3 DNA sequence: TGTGCCAGCAGTGGGACAGGGGGCTTAGAAAAACTGTTTTTT. It translates to CASSGTGGLEKLFF.

The J gene is TRBJ2-6, the V gene TRBV12-5; TRBD2 is a possible D gene (6 bases). The CDR3 contains 15 residues. Trimming took 3 bases from V and 4 from J, leaving 10 bases between them. CDR1 and CDR2 from the germline V gene are LGHNT and FRNRAP. The CDR3 loop is CASGLTGDGANVLTF. CDR3 sequence (DNA): TGTGCTAGTGGTTTAACGGGGGACGGGGCCAACGTCCTGACTTTC.

This chain uses TRBV6-4 with TRBJ2-7; 8 bases match TRBD1. The V gene's germline CDR1 is MRHNA and CDR2 SNTAGT. The CDR3 has 13 amino acids. V lost 10 bases to trimming and J lost 4 bases; unmatched junction nucleotides: 9. CDR3 bases: TGTGCCAACCACAGGGGGTTTACGTACGAGCAGTACTTC. Amino acids: CANHRGFTYEQYF.

The V gene is TRBV4-3, the J gene TRBJ2-3, with TRBD2 matching 7 bases. CDR3 length equals 13 residues. J was trimmed by 3 bases and V by 4 bases; bases with no gene match: 1. Germline assignment: CDR1 LGHNA and CDR2 YSLEER. The CDR3 bases are TGCGCCAGCAGCCCCGGGAGGACAGATACGCAGTATTTT. Translation gives CASSPGRTDTQYF.

The genes are TRBV6-5 and TRBJ1-1; D might be TRBD1 (5 bases). The CDR3 runs to 14 residues. CDR1 and CDR2 from the germline V gene are MNHEY and SVGAGI. V dropped 4 bases and J dropped 1 base, with 10 bases sitting between them. The CDR3 loop is CASSSDDRNTEAFF. The CDR3 DNA reads as TGTGCCAGCAGTTCGGACGACAGGAACACTGAAGCTTTCTTT.

With respect to this clone: At one boundary the junction diverges from the germline segment, which might be a read error. This chain links TRBV7-9 with TRBJ1-2; 7 bases align to TRBD1. The CDR3 extends over 15 amino acids. Germline CDR1 SEHNR, CDR2 FQNEAQ (reference sequence). The CDR3 here is CSSSLTDRESGGYTF. The CDR3 region has the DNA TGTTCCAGCAGCTTAACCGACAGGGAATCGGGTGGCTACACCTTC.

The chain uses TRBV2 and TRBJ1-6; 7 nucleotides match TRBD1. CDR3 length: 14 amino acids. With V trimmed by 4 bases and J by 7 bases, 4 bases remained unmatched. From germline, CDR1 is SNHLY and CDR2 FYNNEI. The CDR3 sequence is CASSGQGWNSPLHF. CDR3 DNA sequence: TGTGCCAGCAGTGGACAGGGTTGGAATTCACCCCTCCACTTT.

This clone occurred a few times. The chain carries TRBV19 and TRBJ1-3; a weak D match, TRBD1 (5 bases). Trimming cost V 7 bases and J 1 base, with 5 bases left between them. The CDR3 extends over 12 amino acids. Per germline, CDR1 LNHDA and CDR2 SQIVND (reference sequence). CDR3 nucleotide sequence: TGTGCCAGTAAGGGGTCTGGAAACACCATATATTTT. This gives the protein CASKGSGNTIYF.

The rearrangement joins TRBV7-6 to TRBJ2-1; D call uncertain. The germline V gene has CDR1 SGHVS and CDR2 FNYEAQ. V was trimmed by 4 bases and J by 2 bases, leaving 6 bases between them. This CDR3 contains 13 residues. CDR3 bases: TGTGCCAGCAGCTCTACTACCTACAATGAGCAGTTCTTC. Its protein product is CASSSTTYNEQFF.

This chain links TRBV18 with TRBJ2-7; 7 bases align to TRBD1. Germline V lookup: CDR1 KGHSH, CDR2 LQKENI. Trimming at V came to 5 bases and at J to 0 bases, leaving 13 bases not matched to a gene. This CDR3 is 17 amino acids long. The CDR3 loop reads CASSSNPGTASSYEQYF. Here the CDR3 DNA reads TGTGCCAGCTCATCGAATCCCGGGACAGCCAGCTCCTACGAGCAGTACTTC.

V usage is TRBV11-3 and J usage is TRBJ2-2; TRBD2 matches 7 bases. The CDR3 length is 14 residues. Per germline, CDR1 SGHNT and CDR2 YENEEA. V trimming: 2 bases; J trimming: 6 bases; junction bases outside the gene matches: 3. The CDR3 is CASSLRLAAGELFF. The CDR3 DNA reads as TGTGCCAGCAGCTTACGTCTAGCGGCCGGGGAGCTGTTTTTT.

The V and J genes are TRBV7-2 and TRBJ2-5; possibly TRBD2 for D (6 bases). Trimming pared 5 bases from V and 5 bases from J, leaving 18 bases between. The CDR3 is 15 amino acids. Germline CDR1 is SGHTA and CDR2 is FQGNSA. The CDR3 nucleotides read TGTGCCAGCAGCCGTCCCCGTGTGGGAGGCGAGACCCAGTACTTC. Translating it yields CASSRPRVGGETQYF.

This clone has just one count. The V and J genes are TRBV4-3 and TRBJ2-1; 11 bases align to TRBD2. The trim removed 4 bases at V and 7 bases at J, leaving 9 bases unmatched. CDR1 LGHNA and CDR2 YSLEER come from the germline V gene. This CDR3 has 16 amino acids. The CDR3 sequence: CASSPRSGTSGNEQFF. In DNA form, the CDR3 reads TGCGCCAGCAGCCCAAGATCCGGGACTAGCGGAAATGAGCAGTTCTTC.

The chain recombines TRBV2 with TRBJ2-4, with a possible D match to TRBD2 (7 bases). V was pared by 6 bases and J by 2 bases, with 14 bases between. CDR1 SNHLY and CDR2 FYNNEI come from the germline V gene. The CDR3 covers 15 residues. Here the CDR3 DNA reads TGTGCCAGCAGGGGGGGGGCCGGGTCCAAAAACATTCAGTACTTC. This encodes CASRGGAGSKNIQYF. Filled out from reference TRBV2 and TRBJ2-4, the complete variable domain reads EPEVTQTPSHQVTQMGQEVILRCVPISNHLYFYWYRQILGQKVEFLVSFYNNEISEKSEIFDDQFSVERPDGSNFTLKIRSTKLEDSAMYFCASRGGAGSKNIQYFGAGTRLSVL.

Points on this clone: This same CDR3 is encoded by further DNA sequences in the sample. The V call is TRBV6-5, the J call TRBJ2-1; 7 positions agree with TRBD2. V shed 2 bases and J 8 bases; nucleotides not matched to a gene: 0. CDR1 MNHEY and CDR2 SVGAGI come from the germline V gene. The CDR3 extends over 12 amino acids. The DNA of the CDR3 is TGTGCCAGCAGTTACGGGGGGGATGAGCAGTTCTTC. It encodes CASSYGGDEQFF.

This sequence joins TRBV5-1 and TRBJ1-2, with TRBD1 as a possible D gene (5 bases). The CDR3 has 15 amino acids. The V gene lost 1 base and the J gene lost 0 bases, with 10 bases spanning the gap. The germline CDR1 and CDR2 sequences are SGHRS and YFSETQ. The CDR3 loop reads CASSLPGGTNYGYTF. The CDR3 nucleotides read TGCGCCAGCAGCTTGCCGGGGGGGACTAACTATGGCTACACCTTC.

The genes are TRBV5-1 and TRBJ2-2; D not resolved. The CDR3 consists of 13 residues. Deletions cut 3 bases from V and 4 bases from J, with 7 bases between. CDR1 is SGHRS and CDR2 is YFSETQ in the germline V gene. CDR3 protein: CASSYSLTGELFF. The CDR3 DNA reads as TGCGCCAGCAGCTATTCACTCACCGGGGAGCTGTTTTTT.

The genes are TRBV27 and TRBJ2-3; unclear D gene. The CDR3 spans 12 residues. Germline CDR1 and CDR2: MNHEY and SMNVEV (reference sequence). Trimming took 4 bases from V and 5 from J, leaving 7 bases between them. CDR3 sequence: CASSSYGDTQYF. The CDR3 DNA follows: TGTGCCAGCAGTTCATACGGAGATACGCAGTATTTT.

To note about this clone: An end of the junction does not agree with germline; a read error may underlie this. The rearrangement links TRBV30 to TRBJ1-6, with a weak D call TRBD1 (6 bases). The CDR3 covers 18 residues. Germline V gene data show CDR1 as GTSNPN and CDR2 as SVGIG (reference sequence). The CDR3 DNA follows: TGTGCTTGGATGAACCCTACGTGGGTGGGACACAATAATTCACCCCTCCACTTT. Encoded protein: CAWMNPTWVGHNNSPLHF. Based on the CDR3 plus reference TRBV30 and TRBJ1-6, the full variable domain is SQTIHQWPATLVQPVGSPLSLECTVEGTSNPNLYWYRQAAGRGLQLLFYSVGIGQISSEVPQNLSASRPQDRQFILSSKKLLLSDSGFYLCAWMNPTWVGHNNSPLHFGNGTRLTVT.

V is TRBV7-8 and J is TRBJ2-1, with 16 positions matching TRBD2. V shed 4 bases, J shed 12 bases, and the junction held 12 bases outside the gene matches. The germline gives CDR1 SGHVS, CDR2 FQNEAQ. The CDR3 is 17 residues long. DNA for the CDR3: TGTGCCAGCAGCTCAGAATCCGGGACTAGCGGGAGGGGGGGGCAGTTCTTC. It yields the protein CASSSESGTSGRGGQFF.